This passage covers 32 T cell receptor beta chains from one sample sequenced in a study of blood T cell repertoires in COVID-19. Assay: immunoSEQ multiplex PCR; the TCRdb copy retains only in-frame clones and omits some. Among roughly 230,000 clones listed, almost 85% were seen once. The specimen sequenced was peripheral blood. The receptors come from a man between 45 and 60 years old with COVID-19, enrolled during active disease.

The V gene is TRBV7-2, the J gene TRBJ2-1; D is perhaps TRBD1 (6 bases). CDR1 is SGHTA and CDR2 is FQGNSA in the germline V gene. V shed 4 bases and J shed 8 bases, with 12 bases lying between them. This CDR3 comprises 13 residues. The CDR3 reads CASSSDRRDEQFF. The DNA of the CDR3 is TGTGCCAGCAGCTCAGACAGGCGGGATGAGCAGTTCTTC.

The genes are TRBV7-2 and TRBJ2-1; no reliable D call. The CDR3 consists of 14 residues. V lost 1 base, J lost 5 bases, and 9 bases lay in between. Germline V gene lookup returns CDR1 SGHTA and CDR2 FQGNSA. CDR3 protein: CASSLVVSNNEQFF. The CDR3 nucleotides read TGTGCCAGCAGCTTAGTTGTTAGCAACAATGAGCAGTTCTTC. Full variable domain (missing parts from reference TRBV7-2 and TRBJ2-1): GAGVSQSPSNKVTEKGKDVELRCDPISGHTALYWYRQSLGQGLEFLIYFQGNSAPDKSGLPSDRFSAERTGGSVSTLTIQRTQQEDSAVYLCASSLVVSNNEQFFGPGTRLTVL.

J is TRBJ2-7 and V is TRBV20-1; a possible D gene is TRBD1 (6 bases). Germline lookup yields CDR1 DFQATT and CDR2 SNEGSKA (reference sequence). V shed 3 bases and J shed 2 bases, with 14 bases lying between them. The CDR3 is 14 residues long. The CDR3 reads CSASRGSATYEQYF. CDR3 in DNA: TGCAGTGCTAGTAGGGGGTCCGCAACCTACGAGCAGTACTTC.

The chain has TRBV14 and TRBJ2-3; D gene unclear. The CDR3 loop spans 16 amino acids. Germline V gives CDR1 SGHDN, CDR2 FVKESK. V was shortened by 2 bases and J by 4 bases, with 16 bases between the two germline ends. CDR3 DNA: TGTGCCAGCAGCCAATATTTACAGTCAACCTCAGATACGCAGTATTTT. Protein: CASSQYLQSTSDTQYF.

The J gene is TRBJ2-2, the V gene TRBV5-4, with D unclear. This CDR3 spans 16 amino acids. The germline V gene has CDR1 SGHNT and CDR2 YYREEE (reference sequence). The V end was cut by 0 bases, the J end by 2 bases, with 11 bases between. CDR3 in DNA: TGTGCCAGCAGCTTGGGGGCCCGCCCAAACACCGGGGAGCTGTTTTTT. This sequence encodes CASSLGARPNTGELFF.

The chain couples TRBV4-3 to TRBJ1-2, with D possibly TRBD1 on 5 matching bases. The CDR3 sequence is 16 residues long. The V end lost 0 bases, the J end lost 8 bases, and 19 bases lay between the germline ends. The germline CDR1 and CDR2 sequences are LGHNA and YSLEER. The CDR3: CASSQDPGTAAWGYTF. The CDR3 nucleotides read TGCGCCAGCAGCCAAGACCCTGGGACTGCGGCTTGGGGCTACACCTTC.

The V gene is TRBV11-3, the J gene TRBJ2-1; 12 bases are a match to TRBD2. Trimming removed 3 bases from V and 7 bases from J; junction bases left unmatched: 4. The germline gives CDR1 SGHNT, CDR2 YENEEA. The CDR3 contains 15 residues. The CDR3 reads CASSFGTSGLNEQFF. Here the CDR3 DNA reads TGTGCCAGCAGCTTCGGGACTAGCGGGTTAAATGAGCAGTTCTTC.

In DNA form, the CDR3 reads TGCGCCAGCAGCAGGGGTCAGAACACCGGGGAGCTGTTTTTT. Amino acids: CASSRGQNTGELFF. The genes are TRBV5-1 and TRBJ2-2, with D perhaps matching TRBD1 (5 bases). CDR3 length equals 14 residues. Trimming cost V 4 bases and J 1 base, with 8 bases left between them. Germline V gives CDR1 SGHRS, CDR2 YFSETQ.

This clone was found once. DNA for the CDR3: TGCGCCAGCAGCCAAGATAGGACTAGCGGGGGTCTAACGAATGAGCAGTTCTTC. Translated: CASSQDRTSGGLTNEQFF. The V and J genes are TRBV4-1 and TRBJ2-1; 13 nucleotides line up with TRBD2. Germline loops: CDR1 MGHRA, CDR2 YSYEKL. CDR3 size: 18 residues. With V trimmed by 0 bases and J by 7 bases, 9 bases remained unmatched.

This chain uses TRBV7-9 with TRBJ2-1; possibly TRBD2 for D (5 bases). The length of the CDR3 is 14 residues. The germline CDR1 and CDR2 sequences are SEHNR and FQNEAQ (reference sequence). V gave up 2 bases and J gave up 8 bases, with 13 bases separating them. The CDR3 coding sequence is TGTGCCAGCAGCTTACGGAGGCTCGGCTATGAGCAGTTCTTC. This sequence encodes CASSLRRLGYEQFF.

V usage is TRBV7-9 and J usage is TRBJ1-1; D remains ambiguous. Germline CDR1 is SEHNR and CDR2 is FQNEAQ (reference sequence). V dropped 1 base and J dropped 0 bases, with 9 bases sitting between them. The CDR3 has 15 residues. The chain's CDR3 is CASSLGVGMNTEAFF. The CDR3 DNA sequence: TGTGCCAGCAGCTTAGGGGTCGGGATGAACACTGAAGCTTTCTTT.

The chain combines TRBV27 with TRBJ2-3; 12 bases line up with TRBD2. The J segment lost 1 base and the V segment lost 3 bases, leaving 8 bases of the junction unmatched. The CDR3 has 18 residues. Germline CDR1 MNHEY, CDR2 SMNVEV (reference sequence). DNA for the CDR3: TGTGCCAGCAGTTTCCGGACTAGCGGGGTGTATGGCACAGATACGCAGTATTTT. Its translation: CASSFRTSGVYGTDTQYF.

This chain connects TRBV29-1 to TRBJ2-7; D gene uncertain. CDR1 SQVTM and CDR2 ANQGSEA come from the germline V gene. This CDR3 has 12 residues. Trimming took 3 bases from V and 6 from J, leaving 12 bases between them. CDR3 region: CSVETPGFEQYF. As DNA, the CDR3 is TGCAGCGTTGAGACTCCTGGTTTCGAGCAGTACTTC.

The rearrangement uses TRBV4-3 and TRBJ2-5; TRBD2 might be the D (6 bases). With 0 bases removed from V and 5 bases from J, the gap between germline ends came to 13 bases. Germline V CDR1 and CDR2: LGHNA, YSLEER. There are 15 residues in the CDR3. The CDR3 is CASSQEGTSGETQYF. In DNA, the CDR3 is TGCGCCAGCAGCCAAGAGGGGACTTCGGGGGAGACCCAGTACTTC.

This rearrangement joins TRBV29-1 to TRBJ2-1, with 16 bases aligning to TRBD2. CDR3 length: 15 amino acids. Germline trimming cut 1 base from V and 10 bases from J; bases unmatched to any gene: 4. Germline CDR1 and CDR2: SQVTM and ANQGSEA. CDR3 sequence: CSVEGGTSGGAEQFF. The CDR3 DNA reads as TGCAGCGTTGAAGGCGGGACTAGCGGGGGGGCAGAGCAGTTCTTC.

In this sample, this clone turned up once. The DNA for the CDR3 is TGTGCCAGCAGTGAACTGGGACAGGGGCGGAGCGAGCAGTACTTC. Encoded protein: CASSELGQGRSEQYF. The chain recombines TRBV2 with TRBJ2-7, with TRBD1 identical over 10 bases. J was trimmed by 6 bases and V by 2 bases; bases with no gene match: 7. CDR1 is SNHLY, CDR2 FYNNEI, per germline. The CDR3 covers 15 residues.

V and J are TRBV3-1 (or the pseudogene TRBV3-2) and TRBJ1-2, with a weak D call TRBD1 (6 bases). V lost 4 bases and J lost 4, with 13 bases in between. The CDR3 spans 14 residues. In germline, CDR1 is LGHDT, CDR2 YNNKEL (reference sequence). DNA of the CDR3: TGTGCCAGCAGCCTCGGACAGACAGCCTATGGCTACACCTTC. As protein: CASSLGQTAYGYTF.

The chain combines TRBV7-8 with TRBJ1-3; 7 bases map to TRBD1. This CDR3 is 17 amino acids long. Germline trimming cut 5 bases from V and 0 bases from J; bases unmatched to any gene: 10. Per the germline V gene, CDR1 is SGHVS and CDR2 is FQNEAQ. In DNA, the CDR3 is TGTGCCAGCAGCCTGTTATGGCAGGGGGGCTCTGGAAACACCATATATTTT. This sequence encodes CASSLLWQGGSGNTIYF. The complete variable domain, with remaining parts taken from reference TRBV7-8 and TRBJ1-3, reads GAGVSQSPRYKVAKRGQDVALRCDPISGHVSLFWYQQALGQGPEFLTYFQNEAQLDKSGLPSDRFFAERPEGSVSTLKIQRTQQEDSAVYLCASSLLWQGGSGNTIYFGEGSWLTVV.

The chain uses TRBV29-1 and TRBJ2-7; D perhaps matches TRBD2 (6 bases). V was cut by 0 bases and J by 4 bases, with 7 bases left in between. The CDR3 has 12 residues. Germline values: CDR1 SQVTM, CDR2 ANQGSEA. CDR3 protein: CSVEDRGYEQYF. In nucleotides, the CDR3 is TGCAGCGTTGAAGATCGGGGGTACGAGCAGTACTTC.

The genes are TRBV2 and TRBJ2-3, with D perhaps matching TRBD2 (6 bases). CDR1 SNHLY and CDR2 FYNNEI come from the germline V gene. The length of the CDR3 is 14 residues. The germline V and J ends were trimmed by 4 bases and 2 bases, with 10 bases remaining between them. The CDR3, as DNA: TGTGCCAGCAGTGTCCGGGACTTCACAGATACGCAGTATTTT. It is translated as CASSVRDFTDTQYF.

This chain joins TRBV7-9 and TRBJ1-2; 8 bases match TRBD1. V gave up 0 bases and J gave up 6 bases; unmatched junction bases: 6. The CDR3 totals 15 residues. Germline assignment: CDR1 SEHNR and CDR2 FQNEAQ (reference sequence). The CDR3, as DNA: TGTGCCAGCAGCTTAGCTGCAGGGGGCGCCCATGGCTACACCTTC. This encodes CASSLAAGGAHGYTF.

The table lists this clone with a count of one. The rearrangement joins TRBV2 to TRBJ2-3, with D possibly being TRBD2 (7 bases). Germline V gene sequence: CDR1 SNHLY, CDR2 FYNNEI. V lost 4 bases, J lost 9 bases, and 14 bases lay in between. The CDR3 covers 13 residues. The CDR3 DNA reads as TGTGCCAGCAGTGGGTTCGGGGGGCGGACGCAGTATTTT. Amino acids: CASSGFGGRTQYF.

The chain has TRBV4-3 and TRBJ2-3, with 8 nucleotides matching TRBD2. Germline V gene lookup returns CDR1 LGHNA and CDR2 YSLEER. The trim removed 0 bases at V and 4 bases at J, leaving 9 bases unmatched. The CDR3 length is 17 residues. DNA for the CDR3: TGCGCCAGCAGCCAAGATGGCGGGGGGTCGGGGCCAGATACGCAGTATTTT. It specifies CASSQDGGGSGPDTQYF.

The chain employs TRBV15 and TRBJ1-1; D unresolved. The CDR3 loop spans 14 amino acids. CDR1 is LNHNV, CDR2 YYDKDF, per germline (reference sequence). V was clipped by 0 bases and J by 5 bases, with 10 bases between them. The CDR3 protein is CATSRDLSRTEAFF. In nucleotides, the CDR3 is TGTGCCACCAGCAGAGATCTAAGTCGAACTGAAGCTTTCTTT.

The chain recombines TRBV27 with TRBJ2-2; TRBD1 matches 9 bases. V was pared by 3 bases and J by 8 bases, with 7 bases of the junction left unmatched. The CDR3 totals 15 residues. Per germline, CDR1 MNHEY and CDR2 SMNVEV (reference sequence). CDR3 sequence: CASSFRDRAAGELFF. In DNA, the CDR3 is TGTGCCAGCAGTTTTCGGGACAGGGCCGCAGGGGAGCTGTTTTTT.

J is TRBJ1-1 and V is TRBV7-2; D is unclear. Trimming cost V 8 bases and J 4 bases, with 14 bases left between them. The CDR3 extends over 13 amino acids. CDR1 and CDR2 (germline): SGHTA, FQGNSA. CDR3 sequence: CASSDQQSTEAFF. CDR3 DNA: TGTGCCAGCTCCGATCAACAGAGCACTGAAGCTTTCTTT.

V is TRBV2 and J is TRBJ2-1; D ambiguous. The germline gives CDR1 SNHLY, CDR2 FYNNEI. The V end lost 1 base, the J end lost 0 bases, and 7 bases lay between the germline ends. The CDR3 is made up of 15 amino acids. This chain's CDR3 is CASSEVESSYNEQFF. CDR3 coding DNA: TGTGCCAGCAGTGAAGTAGAGTCCTCCTACAATGAGCAGTTCTTC.

The V and J genes are TRBV9 and TRBJ1-4; the D gene is possibly TRBD1 (6 bases). Trimming removed 0 bases at V and 3 bases at J, with 9 bases between. Germline V lookup: CDR1 SGDLS, CDR2 YYNGEE. The CDR3 runs 15 residues. The CDR3 is CASSVEGVPNEKLFF. CDR3 sequence (DNA): TGTGCCAGCAGCGTAGAGGGGGTGCCTAATGAAAAACTGTTTTTT.

The chain uses TRBV5-6 and TRBJ2-3; D is undetermined. The CDR3 spans 15 residues. Germline V lookup: CDR1 SGHDT, CDR2 YYEEEE. The V end lost 2 bases, the J end lost 2 bases, and 12 bases lay between the germline ends. For the CDR3, the DNA is TGTGCCAGCAGCTTTGATAGACACTCCACAGATACGCAGTATTTT. This codes for CASSFDRHSTDTQYF.

J is TRBJ2-7 and V is TRBV3-1 (or the pseudogene TRBV3-2); TRBD1 matches at 10 bases. Germline loops: CDR1 LGHDT, CDR2 YNNKEL (reference sequence). Trimming cost V 4 bases and J 0 bases; bases outside gene matches: 6. CDR3 length: 16 residues. CDR3 in amino acids: CASSRGTGVNSYEQYF. The CDR3 DNA reads TGTGCCAGCAGCCGAGGGACAGGGGTTAACTCCTACGAGCAGTACTTC.

This clone has just one count. The rearrangement uses TRBV6-5 and TRBJ2-1; 12 bases are a match to TRBD2. This CDR3 region has 15 residues. After removal of 7 bases from V and 9 bases from J, the junction contained 10 bases not matched to a gene. The V gene's germline CDR1 is MNHEY and CDR2 SVGAGI. CDR3 region: CASTTNGLAGREQFF. DNA for the CDR3: TGTGCCAGCACCACAAACGGACTAGCGGGGCGTGAGCAGTTCTTC.

The J gene is TRBJ2-5, the V gene TRBV5-5; a weak D match, TRBD2 (5 bases). This CDR3 region has 13 residues. The V end lost 2 bases, the J end lost 3 bases, and 8 bases lay between the germline ends. CDR1 SGHKS and CDR2 YYEKEE come from the germline V gene (reference sequence). CDR3 sequence (DNA): TGTGCCAGCAGCTTTTTCGGGGAAGAGACCCAGTACTTC. It is translated as CASSFFGEETQYF.